This TCR beta chain originates from a study of blood T cell repertoires in COVID-19. Some clones are missing from TCRdb's copy, which holds only in-frame ones; the method was immunoSEQ multiplex PCR. The sample gives some 490,000 clones, approximately 90% of which show up once; approximately 8.3% is in the top ten. CDR3 length equals 14 residues. Germline assignment: CDR1 MNHEY and CDR2 SVGAGI. Trimming removed 4 bases at V and 3 bases at J, with 10 bases between. Recruits, aged roughly 18 to 89 years, lived in 24 US areas. Participants reported their clinical history, and cohort assignment relied on those reports. Resolution of symptoms, clearance, or two negative PCRs was present in recovered Cohort 3 donors.

The sequence was obtained from a woman in her sixties or seventies who had recovered from COVID-19. The sequencing sample was made of PBMCs or T cells enriched from blood (not recorded which). The V and J genes are TRBV6-5 and TRBJ1-5, with D hard to call. The DNA for the CDR3 is TGTGCCAGCAGTTCTTGGGCCAACAATCAGCCCCAGCATTTT. Translated: CASSSWANNQPQHF.